The present TCR beta chain was sequenced within a study of beta chain features in type 1 diabetes. The trim removed 4 bases at V and 5 bases at J, leaving 8 bases unmatched. Germline CDR1 is MGHRA and CDR2 is YSYEKL. The CDR3 totals 15 residues. Since all of the isolated RNA was reverse transcribed, expressed TCRB transcripts were what got sequenced. Using immunoSEQ multiplex PCR, the repertoire was profiled, and TCRdb retains in-frame clones only, with some absent. The table has hundreds of thousands of clones, roughly 16% seen once. The rearrangement joins TRBV4-1 to TRBJ2-5, with 9 bases fitting TRBD2. The clonotype comes from a man aged 18 to 35 in good health. The sequencing sample was made of naive CD4+ T cells from blood. The CDR3 sequence is CASSRLAGQPETQYF. The CDR3 DNA reads TGCGCCAGCAGCCGTCTAGCGGGGCAGCCGGAGACCCAGTACTTC.